The next 24 T cell receptor beta chains were all read from a single sample in a study of blood T cell repertoires in COVID-19. Measured with immunoSEQ multiplex PCR; TCRdb has only the in-frame clones, and not every one. The table records tens of thousands of clones, around 83% of them present only once. Sequences were obtained from peripheral blood. These receptors were collected from a man over 45 with active COVID-19.

V and J are TRBV5-1 and TRBJ1-1, with D possibly TRBD1 on 6 matching bases. Germline V gene sequence: CDR1 SGHRS, CDR2 YFSETQ. Deletions cut 4 bases from V and 1 base from J, with 11 bases between. The length of the CDR3 is 14 residues. The CDR3 sequence: CASSPTGQNTEAFF. CDR3 bases: TGCGCCAGCAGCCCGACGGGACAGAACACTGAAGCTTTCTTT.

The chain joins TRBV19 to TRBJ1-2; TRBD1 aligns across 8 bases. The germline V gene encodes CDR1 LNHDA and CDR2 SQIVND (reference sequence). The J segment lost 7 bases and the V segment lost 9 bases, leaving 13 bases of the junction unmatched. This CDR3 region has 14 residues. Here the CDR3 reads CASRPRGLGGGYTF. CDR3 nucleotide sequence: TGTGCCAGCCGGCCCAGGGGGCTTGGTGGTGGCTACACCTTC.

The chain has TRBV29-1 and TRBJ2-3; D call uncertain. Trimming pared 4 bases from V and 4 bases from J, leaving 9 bases between. CDR3 length equals 12 residues. In germline, CDR1 is SQVTM, CDR2 ANQGSEA. Written as DNA, the CDR3 is TGCAGCGTTGCCCCCCGTCCAGATACGCAGTATTTT. As protein: CSVAPRPDTQYF.

The V gene is TRBV9, the J gene TRBJ2-3; TRBD1 matches at 8 bases. The germline V gene encodes CDR1 SGDLS and CDR2 YYNGEE. The CDR3 consists of 15 residues. J was trimmed by 1 base and V by 4 bases; bases with no gene match: 5. The CDR3 DNA follows: TGTGCCAGCAGCCAGGGACAGGTTGGCACAGATACGCAGTATTTT. Protein: CASSQGQVGTDTQYF. The variable domain in full, completed from reference TRBV9 and TRBJ2-3, reads DSGVTQTPKHLITATGQRVTLRCSPRSGDLSVYWYQQSLDQGLQFLIQYYNGEERAKGNILERFSAQQFPDLHSELNLSSLELGDSALYFCASSQGQVGTDTQYFGPGTRLTVL.

This rearrangement joins TRBV5-4 to TRBJ2-3, with 9 bases fitting TRBD2. The V gene end was trimmed by 0 bases and the J gene end by 10 bases; junction bases not matched to a gene: 12. CDR3 length: 16 residues. CDR1 and CDR2 from the germline V gene are SGHNT and YYREEE (reference sequence). CDR3 sequence reads: CASSLETSGPQGAQYF. The CDR3 nucleotides read TGTGCCAGCAGCTTGGAGACTAGCGGCCCTCAGGGAGCGCAGTATTTT.

This chain joins TRBV7-6 and TRBJ1-1, with D possibly being TRBD1 (5 bases). The CDR3 extends over 14 amino acids. Deletions cut 5 bases from V and 3 bases from J, with 13 bases between. Germline V gene data show CDR1 as SGHVS and CDR2 as FNYEAQ. Written as DNA, the CDR3 is TGTGCCAGCAGCCCCGGGAGGGGAGACACTGAAGCTTTCTTT. Translating it yields CASSPGRGDTEAFF.

The chain couples TRBV11-2 to TRBJ2-5; TRBD1 aligns across 8 bases. This CDR3 has 14 amino acids. Trimming took 4 bases from V and 5 from J; bases not matched to a gene: 6. Germline loops: CDR1 SGHAT, CDR2 FQNNGV. The CDR3: CASSSGQVKETQYF. DNA of the CDR3: TGTGCCAGCAGCTCGGGACAGGTCAAGGAGACCCAGTACTTC.

The chain links TRBV18 to TRBJ1-5, with 8 nucleotides matching TRBD1. Germline CDR1 KGHSH, CDR2 LQKENI. The junction had 18 bases not matched to a gene; V was cut back by 8 bases and J by 9 bases. This CDR3 contains 16 residues. The CDR3 protein is CASDKTGGRGLVPQHF. The CDR3 DNA is TGTGCCAGCGACAAAACCGGGGGCAGGGGGCTGGTGCCCCAGCATTTT.

This clone was seen a single time. V is TRBV5-1 and J is TRBJ2-2; D may be TRBD1 (6 bases). Per the germline V gene, CDR1 is SGHRS and CDR2 is YFSETQ. With 1 base removed from V and 5 bases from J, the gap between germline ends came to 12 bases. The CDR3 sequence is 15 residues long. As DNA, the CDR3 is TGCGCCAGCAGCTTGTATCAACAGGGAACCGGGGAGCTGTTTTTT. Its protein is CASSLYQQGTGELFF.

The table lists this clone with a count of one. The CDR3 coding sequence is TGCAGCGTTGAAGATCAGCTAGCGGGGACCCTCCCAGATACGCAGTATTTT. Protein sequence: CSVEDQLAGTLPDTQYF. The chain links TRBV29-1 to TRBJ2-3, with 9 bases aligning to TRBD2. The CDR3 totals 17 residues. Germline CDR1 reads SQVTM; CDR2 reads ANQGSEA. Trimming took 0 bases from V and 4 from J; bases not matched to a gene: 11.

The chain couples TRBV5-1 to TRBJ1-1; D uncertain. From germline, CDR1 is SGHRS and CDR2 YFSETQ. CDR3 length: 12 amino acids. V dropped 4 bases and J dropped 11 bases, with 15 bases sitting between them. The CDR3 DNA reads as TGCGCCAGCAGCGGAGATACGGGTACGGCTTTCTTT. Residues: CASSGDTGTAFF. Full variable domain (remainder filled in from reference TRBV5-1 and TRBJ1-1): KAGVTQTPRYLIKTRGQQVTLSCSPISGHRSVSWYQQTPGQGLQFLFEYFSETQRNKGNFPGRFSGRQFSNSRSEMNVSTLELGDSALYLCASSGDTGTAFFGQGTRLTVV.

This clone was observed a single time. The chain employs TRBV4-1 and TRBJ2-4, with D tentatively TRBD1 (6 bases). Germline CDR1 and CDR2: MGHRA and YSYEKL. This CDR3 spans 19 amino acids. Trimming pared 4 bases from V and 2 bases from J, leaving 24 bases between. The CDR3 loop is CASSRLGAPGPGTKNIQYF. Written as DNA, the CDR3 is TGCGCCAGCAGCCGCCTGGGGGCGCCGGGCCCGGGAACCAAAAACATTCAGTACTTC.

CDR3 loop: CASSLVAGLNTEAFF. The CDR3, as DNA: TGTGCCAGCAGCTTGGTGGCGGGGTTGAACACTGAAGCTTTCTTT. This chain uses TRBV5-6 with TRBJ1-1; no definite D call. Germline CDR1 is SGHDT and CDR2 is YYEEEE. V was cut by 0 bases and J by 0 bases, with 9 bases left in between. The length of the CDR3 is 15 residues.

The chain is built from TRBV5-1 and TRBJ2-1; weak D call: TRBD2 (7 bases). This CDR3 spans 12 amino acids. Germline V gene lookup returns CDR1 SGHRS and CDR2 YFSETQ. V gave up 6 bases and J gave up 7 bases, with 11 bases separating them. The CDR3 DNA is TGCGCCAGCAAAGGGGGGGGAAATGAGCAGTTCTTC. The encoded protein is CASKGGGNEQFF.

The rearrangement joins TRBV5-5 to TRBJ2-2, with D unclear. The CDR3 spans 12 residues. Germline V gene sequence: CDR1 SGHKS, CDR2 YYEKEE (reference sequence). Trimming took off 3 bases at V and 8 bases at J, with 8 bases between the two ends. CDR3 bases: TGTGCCAGCAGCTACGGTTTTGGGGAGCTGTTTTTT. Protein sequence: CASSYGFGELFF.

This clone showed up just once. The genes are TRBV5-5 and TRBJ2-1; 10 bases agree with TRBD1. The CDR3 has 15 residues. J was trimmed by 2 bases and V by 4 bases; bases with no gene match: 3. Looked up from germline, CDR1 is SGHKS and CDR2 is YYEKEE (reference sequence). The CDR3 loop reads CASSPGTGAYNEQFF. The CDR3 region has the DNA TGTGCCAGCAGCCCCGGGACAGGGGCCTACAATGAGCAGTTCTTC.

V is TRBV12-3 or TRBV12-4 and J is TRBJ1-1, with a possible D match to TRBD1 (6 bases). The V end lost 8 bases, the J end lost 0 bases, and 7 bases lay between the germline ends. The CDR3 extends over 12 amino acids. CDR3 sequence (DNA): TGTGCCAGCGGACAGATGAACACTGAAGCTTTCTTT. Translated: CASGQMNTEAFF.

V and J are TRBV7-8 and TRBJ2-1, with TRBD2 identical over 11 bases. The germline gives CDR1 SGHVS, CDR2 FQNEAQ. V shed 8 bases, J shed 16 bases, and the junction held 16 bases outside the gene matches. The CDR3 totals 14 residues. This chain's CDR3 is CASGPRTSGSREFF. DNA of the CDR3: TGTGCCAGCGGACCCAGAACTAGCGGGAGCCGAGAATTCTTC.

The chain combines TRBV11-3 with TRBJ2-1; 8 bases are shared with TRBD1. There are 14 residues in the CDR3. The germline CDR1 and CDR2 sequences are SGHNT and YENEEA. Trimming at V came to 5 bases and at J to 8 bases, leaving 8 bases not matched to a gene. CDR3 loop: CASSPHRGMDEQFF. CDR3 nucleotides: TGTGCCAGCAGCCCACACAGGGGGATGGATGAGCAGTTCTTC.

This chain links TRBV6-5 with TRBJ2-3; D is possibly TRBD2 (6 bases). In germline, CDR1 is MNHEY, CDR2 SVGAGI. CDR3 length: 14 residues. V lost 6 bases and J lost 0, with 10 bases in between. The CDR3 sequence: CASSSGGSTDTQYF. CDR3 in DNA: TGTGCCAGCAGCTCCGGAGGGAGCACAGATACGCAGTATTTT.

V and J are TRBV14 and TRBJ2-7, with TRBD1 identical over 9 bases. The V gene's germline CDR1 is SGHDN and CDR2 FVKESK. V shed 1 base, J shed 1 base, and the junction held 8 bases outside the gene matches. The CDR3 has 17 residues. In nucleotides, the CDR3 is TGTGCCAGCAGCCAAGGGGGCCGAGACAGGGGGTCCTACGAGCAGTACTTC. It specifies CASSQGGRDRGSYEQYF. The whole variable domain, remainder taken from reference TRBV14 and TRBJ2-7, is EAGVTQFPSHSVIEKGQTVTLRCDPISGHDNLYWYRRVMGKEIKFLLHFVKESKQDESGMPNNRFLAERTGGTYSTLKVQPAELEDSGVYFCASSQGGRDRGSYEQYFGPGTRLTVT.

The sample holds one count of this clone. This chain links TRBV5-6 with TRBJ2-5; 9 nucleotides align to TRBD2. With 3 bases clipped from V and 6 bases from J, the junction kept 12 bases outside the gene matches. Germline V gene lookup returns CDR1 SGHDT and CDR2 YYEEEE. CDR3 length: 16 residues. CDR3 protein: CASSSAGSGSMKTQYF. The CDR3 bases are TGTGCCAGCAGCTCGGCGGGTAGCGGGAGTATGAAGACCCAGTACTTC.

The chain joins TRBV11-3 to TRBJ1-3, with D perhaps TRBD1 (5 bases). The CDR3 is 15 amino acids. The germline V gene has CDR1 SGHNT and CDR2 YENEEA. Between the trimmed V and J ends, which lost 6 bases and 3 bases, there was a span of 15 bases. CDR3 sequence: CASSFGGTDGNTIYF. The CDR3 DNA reads as TGTGCCAGCAGTTTCGGCGGGACGGATGGAAACACCATATATTTT.

The J gene is TRBJ2-3, the V gene TRBV14; 8 bases match TRBD2. The CDR3 runs to 16 residues. V dropped 2 bases and J dropped 4; count of bases not matched to a gene: 8. CDR1 and CDR2 (germline): SGHDN, FVKESK. This chain's CDR3 is CASSQQGSGGADTQYF. The CDR3 nucleotides are TGTGCCAGCAGCCAACAAGGAAGCGGGGGCGCAGATACGCAGTATTTT. Combining the CDR3 with reference TRBV14 and TRBJ2-3 gives the whole variable domain EAGVTQFPSHSVIEKGQTVTLRCDPISGHDNLYWYRRVMGKEIKFLLHFVKESKQDESGMPNNRFLAERTGGTYSTLKVQPAELEDSGVYFCASSQQGSGGADTQYFGPGTRLTVL.